Below are 16 T cell receptor beta chains sequenced from a single sample in a study of blood T cell repertoires in COVID-19. Clones were read by immunoSEQ multiplex PCR, and TCRdb kept only the in-frame ones, dropping some. The sample contains 68,000 or so clones, around 80% of which appear only once. Sequencing was done on a sample of peripheral blood. These receptors were collected from a human donor in a cohort sampled during active COVID-19.

This chain uses TRBV30 with TRBJ1-6; D perhaps matches TRBD1 (6 bases). Germline CDR1 reads GTSNPN; CDR2 reads SVGIG (reference sequence). The V and J ends lost 0 bases and 0 bases respectively, with 12 bases between them. The length of the CDR3 is 17 residues. The CDR3 spells CAWSVRGQRSYNSPLHF. Written as DNA, the CDR3 is TGTGCCTGGAGTGTCAGAGGACAGCGCTCCTATAATTCACCCCTCCACTTT.

This clone has ten or more counts. DNA for the CDR3: TGTGCCAGCAGCCTAACCGACACGCTGGTTTATGGCTACACCTTC. The encoded protein is CASSLTDTLVYGYTF. The chain joins TRBV6-5 to TRBJ1-2; D is uncertain. From germline, CDR1 is MNHEY and CDR2 SVGAGI. Deletions cut 6 bases from V and 5 bases from J, with 19 bases between. This CDR3 contains 15 residues.

The CDR3 region is CASSEAGPRQYF. For the CDR3, the DNA is TGTGCCAGCAGCGAAGCAGGGCCGCGGCAGTATTTT. The chain joins TRBV7-2 to TRBJ2-3; tentatively, D is TRBD1 (5 bases). CDR1 and CDR2 (germline): SGHTA, FQGNSA. This CDR3 contains 12 residues. Trimming stripped 5 bases from V and 11 bases from J, with 14 bases between.

This chain joins TRBV6-1 and TRBJ2-5; 7 bases agree with TRBD1. J lost 5 bases, V lost 3 bases, and 9 bases had no gene match. CDR3 length: 15 amino acids. CDR1 and CDR2 (germline): MNHNS, SASEGT. CDR3 in DNA: TGTGCCAGCAGTGACCTACAGGGGATTTGGGAGACCCAGTACTTC. Amino acids: CASSDLQGIWETQYF.

The chain joins TRBV19 to TRBJ1-1; a possible D gene is TRBD1 (6 bases). This CDR3 contains 15 residues. Between the trimmed V and J ends, which lost 8 bases and 1 base, there was a span of 17 bases. Germline values: CDR1 LNHDA, CDR2 SQIVND (reference sequence). The CDR3 DNA reads as TGTGCCAGTGGGAGGGGAGGGGGTCGGAACACTGAAGCTTTCTTT. This translates into CASGRGGGRNTEAFF.

This sequence joins TRBV6-5 and TRBJ2-5, with 9 bases lining up with TRBD1. Germline V gene lookup returns CDR1 MNHEY and CDR2 SVGAGI. After removal of 4 bases from V and 1 base from J, the junction contained 4 bases not matched to a gene. The CDR3 sequence is 15 residues long. The CDR3 DNA reads TGTGCCAGCAGTTGGGAGGGACAGGGCCAAGAGACCCAGTACTTC. Encoded protein: CASSWEGQGQETQYF.

CDR3 sequence (DNA): TGTGCCAGCAGTTTCCAGAACAATGAGCAGTTCTTC. Translation: CASSFQNNEQFF. The chain recombines TRBV6-5 with TRBJ2-1; D uncertain. Germline V gene sequence: CDR1 MNHEY, CDR2 SVGAGI. Trimming removed 4 bases at V and 5 bases at J, with 6 bases between. This CDR3 spans 12 amino acids.

The chain is built from TRBV11-3 and TRBJ1-1, with D hard to call. The CDR3 consists of 15 residues. Trimming took off 4 bases at V and 2 bases at J, with 14 bases between the two ends. Germline values: CDR1 SGHNT, CDR2 YENEEA. The CDR3 region is CASSSTGPLNTEAFF. The CDR3 nucleotides are TGTGCCAGCAGCTCTACTGGGCCTCTAAACACTGAAGCTTTCTTT. The variable domain in full, completed from reference TRBV11-3 and TRBJ1-1, reads EAGVVQSPRYKIIEKKQPVAFWCNPISGHNTLYWYLQNLGQGPELLIRYENEEAVDDSQLPKDRFSAERLKGVDSTLKIQPAELGDSAVYLCASSSTGPLNTEAFFGQGTRLTVV.

The chain couples TRBV18 to TRBJ1-1, with D possibly being TRBD1 (6 bases). V gave up 7 bases and J gave up 1 base, with 10 bases separating them. CDR1 is KGHSH and CDR2 is LQKENI in the germline V gene. CDR3 size: 13 residues. This CDR3 reads CASCEGQNTEAFF. As DNA, the CDR3 is TGTGCCAGCTGCGAGGGACAGAACACTGAAGCTTTCTTT.

The V and J genes are TRBV11-3 and TRBJ2-1; 8 bases agree with TRBD1. CDR1 is SGHNT and CDR2 is YENEEA in the germline V gene. V lost 5 bases and J lost 8; bases outside the gene matches: 8. This CDR3 has 14 residues. The CDR3 nucleotides are TGTGCCAGCAGCCCTGGGACAGGCCTCGATGAGCAGTTCTTC. Translated: CASSPGTGLDEQFF.

The chain carries TRBV11-2 and TRBJ2-1; D uncertain. Germline loops: CDR1 SGHAT, CDR2 FQNNGV. The germline V and J ends were trimmed by 2 bases and 5 bases, with 10 bases remaining between them. The CDR3 is 14 amino acids. The CDR3 nucleotides are TGTGCCAGCAGCTTATACCAAACTAACAATGAGCAGTTCTTC. Its translation: CASSLYQTNNEQFF.

The chain employs TRBV28 and TRBJ2-7, with D possibly TRBD1 on 5 matching bases. From germline, CDR1 is MDHEN and CDR2 SYDVKM. The length of the CDR3 is 14 residues. Trimming pared 6 bases from V and 2 bases from J, leaving 14 bases between. The CDR3 here is CASSLTHRTYEQYF. The CDR3 coding sequence is TGTGCCAGCAGCTTGACCCACAGGACCTACGAGCAGTACTTC.

CDR3 sequence (DNA): TGTGCCAGCAGCCTGGGGGGACAGGGCTACAATGAGCAGTTCTTC. It yields the protein CASSLGGQGYNEQFF. The rearrangement links TRBV28 to TRBJ2-1, with 9 positions matching TRBD1. The CDR3 spans 15 residues. The J segment lost 3 bases and the V segment lost 6 bases, leaving 6 bases of the junction unmatched. Per germline, CDR1 MDHEN and CDR2 SYDVKM.

The chain carries TRBV6-2 or TRBV6-3 and TRBJ2-3; weak D call: TRBD1 (5 bases). The CDR3 loop spans 17 amino acids. Per germline, CDR1 MNHEY and CDR2 SVGEGT. With 5 bases removed from V and 2 bases from J, the gap between germline ends came to 20 bases. The CDR3 spells CASSKGEGWRATDTQYF. The CDR3 DNA sequence: TGTGCCAGCAGTAAAGGGGAAGGGTGGCGAGCCACAGATACGCAGTATTTT.

This rearrangement joins TRBV19 to TRBJ2-1, with D perhaps matching TRBD2 (6 bases). Germline V lookup: CDR1 LNHDA, CDR2 SQIVND (reference sequence). CDR3 size: 14 residues. The V end was cut by 0 bases, the J end by 5 bases, with 8 bases between. CDR3 residues: CASSIDPSDNEQFF. The CDR3 DNA follows: TGTGCCAGTAGTATAGATCCTAGCGACAATGAGCAGTTCTTC.

The chain links TRBV3-1 (or the pseudogene TRBV3-2) to TRBJ1-1; tentative D call: TRBD1 (5 bases). Per germline, CDR1 LGHDT and CDR2 YNNKEL (reference sequence). This CDR3 region has 8 residues. V was cut by 8 bases and J by 10 bases, with 5 bases left in between. CDR3 nucleotide sequence: TGTGCCAGCCAGGGAGCTTTCTTT. Encoded protein: CASQGAFF.